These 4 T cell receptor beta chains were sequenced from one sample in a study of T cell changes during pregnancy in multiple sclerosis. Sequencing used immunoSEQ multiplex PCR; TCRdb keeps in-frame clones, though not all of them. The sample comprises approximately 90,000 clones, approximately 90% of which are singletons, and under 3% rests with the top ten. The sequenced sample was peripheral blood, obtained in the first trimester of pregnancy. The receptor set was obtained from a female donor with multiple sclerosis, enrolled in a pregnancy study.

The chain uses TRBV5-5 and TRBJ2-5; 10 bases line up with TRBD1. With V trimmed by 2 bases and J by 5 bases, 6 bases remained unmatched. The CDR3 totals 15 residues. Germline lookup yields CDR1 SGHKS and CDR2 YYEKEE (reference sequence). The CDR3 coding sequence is TGTGCCAGCAGCTTTGGGACAGGGGTTTCGGAGACCCAGTACTTC. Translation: CASSFGTGVSETQYF.

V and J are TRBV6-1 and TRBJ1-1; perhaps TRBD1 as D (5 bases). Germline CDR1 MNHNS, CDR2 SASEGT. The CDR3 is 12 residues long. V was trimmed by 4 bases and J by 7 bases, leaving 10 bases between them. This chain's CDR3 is CASSAGRGEAFF. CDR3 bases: TGTGCCAGCAGTGCAGGGCGAGGTGAAGCTTTCTTT.

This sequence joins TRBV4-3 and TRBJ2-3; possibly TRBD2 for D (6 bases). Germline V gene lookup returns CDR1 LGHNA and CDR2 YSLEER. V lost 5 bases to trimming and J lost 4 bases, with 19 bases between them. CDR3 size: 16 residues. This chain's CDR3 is CASSVGGAGFADTQYF. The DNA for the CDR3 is TGCGCCAGCAGCGTAGGAGGTGCGGGGTTCGCAGATACGCAGTATTTT.

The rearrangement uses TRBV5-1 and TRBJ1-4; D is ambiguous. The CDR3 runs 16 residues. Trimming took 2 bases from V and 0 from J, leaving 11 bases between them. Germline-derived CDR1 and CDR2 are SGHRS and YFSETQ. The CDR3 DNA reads TGCGCCAGCAGCTTCCGACACGAATCAACTAATGAAAAACTGTTTTTT. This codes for CASSFRHESTNEKLFF.